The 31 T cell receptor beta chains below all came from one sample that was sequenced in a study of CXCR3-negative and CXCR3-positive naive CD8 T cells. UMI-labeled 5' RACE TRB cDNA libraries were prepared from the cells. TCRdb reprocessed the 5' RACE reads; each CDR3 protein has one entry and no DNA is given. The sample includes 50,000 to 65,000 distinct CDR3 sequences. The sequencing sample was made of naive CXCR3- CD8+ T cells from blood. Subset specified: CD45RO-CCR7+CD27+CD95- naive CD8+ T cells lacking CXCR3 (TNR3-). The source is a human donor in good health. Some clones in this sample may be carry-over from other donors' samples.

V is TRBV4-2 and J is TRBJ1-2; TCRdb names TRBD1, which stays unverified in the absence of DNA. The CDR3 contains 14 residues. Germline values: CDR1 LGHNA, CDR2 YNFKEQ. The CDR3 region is CASSHNRGNYGYTF.

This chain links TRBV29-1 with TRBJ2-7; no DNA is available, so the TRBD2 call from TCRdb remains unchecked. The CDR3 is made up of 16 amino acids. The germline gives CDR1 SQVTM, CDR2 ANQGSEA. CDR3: CSVEDPYISGRREQYF.

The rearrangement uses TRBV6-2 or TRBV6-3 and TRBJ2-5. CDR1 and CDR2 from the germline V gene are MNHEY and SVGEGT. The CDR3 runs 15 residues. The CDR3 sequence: CASSYSWADQETQYF.

The CDR3 region is CSVGGTGNEQYF. This chain joins TRBV29-1 and TRBJ2-7; the D call from TCRdb, TRBD1, cannot be confirmed without DNA. Germline CDR1 and CDR2: SQVTM and ANQGSEA. The CDR3 totals 12 residues.

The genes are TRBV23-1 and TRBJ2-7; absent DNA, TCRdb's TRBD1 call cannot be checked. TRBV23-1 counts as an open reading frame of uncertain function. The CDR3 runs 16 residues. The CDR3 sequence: CASSQFVGQGAVGQYF.

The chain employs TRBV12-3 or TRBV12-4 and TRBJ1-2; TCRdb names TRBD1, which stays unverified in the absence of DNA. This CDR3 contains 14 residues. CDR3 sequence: CASFQGAQSYGYTF.

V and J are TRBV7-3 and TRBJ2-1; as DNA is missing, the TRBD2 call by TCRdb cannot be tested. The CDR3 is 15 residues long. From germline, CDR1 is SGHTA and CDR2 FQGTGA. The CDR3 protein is CASSLGGGGANEQFF.

CDR3 amino acids: CASSSVLFARGTEAFF. V and J are TRBV6-5 and TRBJ1-1. This CDR3 spans 16 amino acids. Germline lookup yields CDR1 MNHEY and CDR2 SVGAGI.

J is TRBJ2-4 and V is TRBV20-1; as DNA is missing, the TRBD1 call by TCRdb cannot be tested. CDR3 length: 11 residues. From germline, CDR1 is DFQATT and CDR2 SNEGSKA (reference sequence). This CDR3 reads CSAYRENIQYF.

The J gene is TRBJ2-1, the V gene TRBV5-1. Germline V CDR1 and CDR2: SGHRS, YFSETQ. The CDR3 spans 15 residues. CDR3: CASSQDRSSYNEQFF.

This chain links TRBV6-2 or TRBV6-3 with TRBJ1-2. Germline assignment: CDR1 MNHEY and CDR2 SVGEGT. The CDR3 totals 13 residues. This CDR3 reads CASSYSGNYGYTF.

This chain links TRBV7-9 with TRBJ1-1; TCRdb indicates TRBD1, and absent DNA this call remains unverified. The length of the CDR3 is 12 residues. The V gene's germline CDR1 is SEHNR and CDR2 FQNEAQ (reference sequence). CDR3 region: CASSPQGTEAFF.

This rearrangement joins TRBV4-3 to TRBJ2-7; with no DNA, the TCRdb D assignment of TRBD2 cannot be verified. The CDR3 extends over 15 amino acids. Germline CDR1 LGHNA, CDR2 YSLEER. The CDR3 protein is CASSQDSAGNYEQYF.

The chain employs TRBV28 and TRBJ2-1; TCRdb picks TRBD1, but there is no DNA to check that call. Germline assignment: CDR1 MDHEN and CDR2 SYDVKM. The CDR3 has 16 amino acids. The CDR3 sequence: CASSFSRDRSYNEQFF.

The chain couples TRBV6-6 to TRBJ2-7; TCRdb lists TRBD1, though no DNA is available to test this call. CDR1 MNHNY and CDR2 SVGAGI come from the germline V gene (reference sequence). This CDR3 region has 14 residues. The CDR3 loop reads CASSYRDGTYEQYF.

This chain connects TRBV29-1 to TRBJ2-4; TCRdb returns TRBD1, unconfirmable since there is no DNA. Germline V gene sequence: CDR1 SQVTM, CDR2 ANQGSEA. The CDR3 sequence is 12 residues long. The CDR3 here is CSVPGPGAIQYF. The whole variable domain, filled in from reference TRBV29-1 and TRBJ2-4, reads SAVISQKPSRDICQRGTSLTIQCQVDSQVTMMFWYRQQPGQSLTLIATANQGSEATYESGFVIDKFPISRPNLTFSTLTVSNMSPEDSSIYLCSVPGPGAIQYFGAGTRLSVL.

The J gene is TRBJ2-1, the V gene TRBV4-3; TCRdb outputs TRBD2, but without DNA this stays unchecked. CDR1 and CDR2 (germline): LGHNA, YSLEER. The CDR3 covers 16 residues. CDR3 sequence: CASSQDWETRPNEQFF.

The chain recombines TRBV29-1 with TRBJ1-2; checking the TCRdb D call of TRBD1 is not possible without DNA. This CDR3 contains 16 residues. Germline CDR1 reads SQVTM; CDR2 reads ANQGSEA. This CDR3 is CSALAAGGSGLYGYTF.

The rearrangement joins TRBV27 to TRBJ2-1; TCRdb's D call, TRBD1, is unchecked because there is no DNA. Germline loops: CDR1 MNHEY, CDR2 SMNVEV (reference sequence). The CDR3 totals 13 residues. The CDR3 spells CASGALLNNEQFF.

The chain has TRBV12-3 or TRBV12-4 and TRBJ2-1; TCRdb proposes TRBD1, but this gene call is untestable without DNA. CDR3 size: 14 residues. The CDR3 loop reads CASSFQGHQFGQFF.

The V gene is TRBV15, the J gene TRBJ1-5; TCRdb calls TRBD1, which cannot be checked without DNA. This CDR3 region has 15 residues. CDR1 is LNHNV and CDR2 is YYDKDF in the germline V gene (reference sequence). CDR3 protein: CATSRGARGNQPQHF. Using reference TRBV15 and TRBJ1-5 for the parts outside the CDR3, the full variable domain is DAMVIQNPRYQVTQFGKPVTLSCSQTLNHNVMYWYQQKSSQAPKLLFHYYDKDFNNEADTPDNFQSRRPNTSFCFLDIRSPGLGDTAMYLCATSRGARGNQPQHFGDGTRLSIL.

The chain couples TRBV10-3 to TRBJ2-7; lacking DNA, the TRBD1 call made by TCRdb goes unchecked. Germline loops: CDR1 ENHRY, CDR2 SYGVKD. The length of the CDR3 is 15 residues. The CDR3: CAISELQGLGDEQYF.

CDR3 sequence: CSVERGPPYEQYF. The chain combines TRBV29-1 with TRBJ2-7. The CDR3 consists of 13 residues. The V gene's germline CDR1 is SQVTM and CDR2 ANQGSEA.

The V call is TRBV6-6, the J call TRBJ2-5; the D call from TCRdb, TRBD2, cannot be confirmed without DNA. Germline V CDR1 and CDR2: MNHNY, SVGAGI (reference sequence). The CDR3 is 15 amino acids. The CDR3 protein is CASTTSPGGKETQYF.

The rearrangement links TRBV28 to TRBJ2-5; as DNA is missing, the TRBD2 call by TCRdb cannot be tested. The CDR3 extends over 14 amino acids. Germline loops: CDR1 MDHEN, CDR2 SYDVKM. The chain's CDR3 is CASRERGGEETQYF.

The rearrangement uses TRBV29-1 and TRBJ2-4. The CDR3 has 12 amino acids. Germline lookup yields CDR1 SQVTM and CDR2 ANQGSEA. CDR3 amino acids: CSVVSWGNIQYF.

CDR3 protein: CSARDTRRGPYNEQLF. This rearrangement joins TRBV20-1 to TRBJ2-1; the D call of TRBD1 rests on TCRdb alone, since no DNA is present to check it. Per germline, CDR1 DFQATT and CDR2 SNEGSKA (reference sequence). The CDR3 sequence is 16 residues long.

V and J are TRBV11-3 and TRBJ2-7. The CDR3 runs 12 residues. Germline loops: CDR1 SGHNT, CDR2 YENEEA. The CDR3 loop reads CASSPRSDEQYF.

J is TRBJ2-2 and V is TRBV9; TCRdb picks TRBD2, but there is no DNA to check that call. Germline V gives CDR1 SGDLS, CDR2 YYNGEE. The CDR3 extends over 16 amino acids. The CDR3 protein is CASSVEGGGPTGELFF.

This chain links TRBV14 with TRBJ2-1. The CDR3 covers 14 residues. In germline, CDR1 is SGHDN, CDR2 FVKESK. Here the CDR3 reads CASSPFYSYNEQFF.

CDR3 sequence: CASSLGTGGRNEQYF. The chain recombines TRBV5-1 with TRBJ2-7; TCRdb indicates TRBD1, and absent DNA this call remains unverified. Germline CDR1 SGHRS, CDR2 YFSETQ. The CDR3 length is 15 residues.